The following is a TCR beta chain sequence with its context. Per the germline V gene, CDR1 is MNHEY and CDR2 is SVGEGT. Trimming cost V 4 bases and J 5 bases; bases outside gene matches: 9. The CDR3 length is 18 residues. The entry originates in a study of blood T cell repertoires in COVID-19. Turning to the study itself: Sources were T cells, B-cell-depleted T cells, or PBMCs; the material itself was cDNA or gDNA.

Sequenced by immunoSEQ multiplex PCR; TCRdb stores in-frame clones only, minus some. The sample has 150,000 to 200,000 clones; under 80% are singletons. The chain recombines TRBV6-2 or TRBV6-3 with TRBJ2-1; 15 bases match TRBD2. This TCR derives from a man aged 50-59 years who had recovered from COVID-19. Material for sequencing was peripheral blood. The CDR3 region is CASSFGLAGGILNNEQFF. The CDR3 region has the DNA TGTGCCAGCAGTTTCGGACTAGCGGGAGGGATATTGAACAATGAGCAGTTCTTC.